The sequence of this T cell receptor beta chain was determined in a study of blood T cell repertoires in COVID-19. Some clones are missing from TCRdb's copy, which holds only in-frame ones; the method was immunoSEQ multiplex PCR. The sample has 65,000 or so clones, around 90% seen once; the top ten hold around 1.3%. The length of the CDR3 is 15 residues. CDR1 MNHEY and CDR2 SMNVEV come from the germline V gene (reference sequence). V was pared by 3 bases and J by 3 bases, with 14 bases between. This sequence joins TRBV27 and TRBJ1-1, with D possibly matching TRBD1 (5 bases). The clonotype was recovered from a man between 60 and 75 years old with acute or convalescent COVID-19. Sequenced input: peripheral blood. The CDR3 DNA is TGTGCCAGCAGTTTCCGGGTGGGGCTGGACACTGAAGCTTTCTTT. This translates into CASSFRVGLDTEAFF.